This T cell receptor (beta chain) was identified during a study of OX40 agonist ivuxolimab in advanced cancers. Blood samples were obtained at baseline, cycle 4 day 1, and cycle 7 day 1. Profiled with immunoSEQ multiplex PCR; TCRdb holds only in-frame clones, not every one. Of roughly 80,000 clones listed, roughly 86% are singletons. This sample comprised CD4+ or CD8+ T cells sorted from blood, obtained in a trial of the OX40 agonist ivuxolimab. This TCR was sampled from an adult with an advanced solid tumor such as melanoma, head and neck, liver or kidney cancer.

The CDR3 bases are TGTGCCACCCAGAGGGTTCGGAGCAATCAGCCCCAGCATTTT. This translates into CATQRVRSNQPQHF. The genes are TRBV7-2 and TRBJ1-5; D is unresolved. Germline V gene lookup returns CDR1 SGHTA and CDR2 FQGNSA. The CDR3 sequence is 14 residues long. Trimming took off 10 bases at V and 1 base at J, with 14 bases between the two ends. The complete variable domain, with remaining parts taken from reference TRBV7-2 and TRBJ1-5, reads GAGVSQSPSNKVTEKGKDVELRCDPISGHTALYWYRQSLGQGLEFLIYFQGNSAPDKSGLPSDRFSAERTGGSVSTLTIQRTQQEDSAVYLCATQRVRSNQPQHFGDGTRLSIL.